Listed below are T cell receptor beta chains from one sample, sequenced in a study of blood T cell repertoires in COVID-19. Profiling relied on immunoSEQ multiplex PCR, and the TCRdb table lists in-frame clones only, not all of them. Of approximately 220,000 clones listed, 84% are singletons. The sample was PBMCs or T cells enriched from blood (not recorded which). Every receptor here comes from a woman aged 40 to 50 who had recovered from COVID-19. The CDR3 runs from the conserved cysteine through the conserved F or W. Fields, in order: clone size, D gene, J gene, V gene, CDR3 DNA, CDR3 protein. A D gene is named only where the DNA matches it firmly. Clone sizes are given selectively: once, few, many, or a class where the clone is expanded.

abundance: -; d_gene: -; j_gene: TRBJ1-5; v_gene: TRBV28; CDR3nt: TGTGCCAGCTTGTGGACAGCCGAAAATCAGCCCCAGCATTTT; CDR3aa: CASLWTAENQPQHF
abundance: -; d_gene: -; j_gene: TRBJ2-1; v_gene: TRBV6-5; CDR3nt: TGTGCCACCATTCCACTAGAAGACTACAATGAGCAGTTCTTC; CDR3aa: CATIPLEDYNEQFF
abundance: -; d_gene: -; j_gene: TRBJ2-2; v_gene: TRBV2; CDR3nt: TGTGCCAGCAGTGGATCCGGGAAGTTCACCGGGGAGCTGTTTTTT; CDR3aa: CASSGSGKFTGELFF
abundance: many; d_gene: -; j_gene: TRBJ2-7; v_gene: TRBV27; CDR3nt: TGTGCCAGCCGCGGGACCATGGGCAGGGAGGCCTACGAGCAGTACTTC; CDR3aa: CASRGTMGREAYEQYF
abundance: once; d_gene: -; j_gene: TRBJ1-4; v_gene: TRBV30; CDR3nt: TGTGCCTGGAGTGTACTCGGGGGGCGCGGGGAAAAACTGTTTTTT; CDR3aa: CAWSVLGGRGEKLFF
abundance: -; d_gene: -; j_gene: TRBJ2-7; v_gene: TRBV28; CDR3nt: TGTGCCAGCAGTTTATTGTCTTCTCCGGGTACCACCTACGAGCAGTACTTC; CDR3aa: CASSLLSSPGTTYEQYF
abundance: few; d_gene: TRBD2; j_gene: TRBJ2-7; v_gene: TRBV13; CDR3nt: TGTGCCAGCAGCTTCTTGGCGGGAGAGGAGCAGTACTTC; CDR3aa: CASSFLAGEEQYF
abundance: few; d_gene: -; j_gene: TRBJ1-1; v_gene: TRBV10-2; CDR3nt: TGCGCCAGCAGTGACGAAGGAGCTGAAGCTTTCTTT; CDR3aa: CASSDEGAEAFF
abundance: once; d_gene: TRBD1; j_gene: TRBJ1-4; v_gene: TRBV4-1; CDR3nt: TGCGCCAGCAATGACCCGCGGGACAGGGCTAATGAAAAACTGTTTTTT; CDR3aa: CASNDPRDRANEKLFF
abundance: -; d_gene: -; j_gene: TRBJ1-2; v_gene: TRBV7-8; CDR3nt: TGTGCCAGCAGACAACGAGGGTCGTCAGGGGACGGCTACACCTTC; CDR3aa: CASRQRGSSGDGYTF
abundance: -; d_gene: TRBD2; j_gene: TRBJ2-7; v_gene: TRBV5-4; CDR3nt: TGTGCCAGCAGCTTGCTAAGCGGGAGGGCTATGGGAAACGAGCAGTACTTC; CDR3aa: CASSLLSGRAMGNEQYF
abundance: -; d_gene: -; j_gene: TRBJ2-7; v_gene: TRBV7-9; CDR3nt: TGTGCCAGCAGCTCACAGGGTAGGGCATCCTACGAGCAGTACTTC; CDR3aa: CASSSQGRASYEQYF
abundance: -; d_gene: -; j_gene: TRBJ2-1; v_gene: TRBV6-1; CDR3nt: TGTGCCAGCAGTGCCTGGGGGAGGGGGTACTCCTACAATGAGCAGTTCTTC; CDR3aa: CASSAWGRGYSYNEQFF
abundance: few; d_gene: -; j_gene: TRBJ2-2; v_gene: TRBV28; CDR3nt: TGTGCCAGCAGGCTAGACGGTACCGGGGAGCTGTTTTTT; CDR3aa: CASRLDGTGELFF
abundance: -; d_gene: TRBD1; j_gene: TRBJ1-1; v_gene: TRBV10-3; CDR3nt: TGTGCCATCAGTCCCAAGAAGGACAGGTTGAACACTGAAGCTTTCTTT; CDR3aa: CAISPKKDRLNTEAFF
abundance: -; d_gene: -; j_gene: TRBJ1-1; v_gene: TRBV5-6; CDR3nt: TGTGCCAGCAGCTTGAGAACCCAGGGAATTGAAGCTTTCTTT; CDR3aa: CASSLRTQGIEAFF
abundance: -; d_gene: TRBD2; j_gene: TRBJ2-3; v_gene: TRBV20-1; CDR3nt: TGCAGTGCTAGTCCGACTAGCGGGAACCGGGCAGATACGCAGTATTTT; CDR3aa: CSASPTSGNRADTQYF
abundance: -; d_gene: -; j_gene: TRBJ2-1; v_gene: TRBV6-1; CDR3nt: TGTGCCAGCAGTGAATTGGCCTTCTACAATGAGCAGTTCTTC; CDR3aa: CASSELAFYNEQFF
abundance: -; d_gene: -; j_gene: TRBJ2-7; v_gene: TRBV6-4; CDR3nt: TGTGCCAGCAGTGACTCGGCTCACTCCTACGAGCAGTACTTC; CDR3aa: CASSDSAHSYEQYF
abundance: -; d_gene: TRBD1; j_gene: TRBJ1-2; v_gene: TRBV4-1; CDR3nt: TGCGCCAGTCGCCGGACAGGGGGATATGGCTACACCTTC; CDR3aa: CASRRTGGYGYTF